This paragraph reports one T cell receptor (beta chain). Germline V gene sequence: CDR1 SGHRS, CDR2 YFSETQ. V lost 4 bases and J lost 7, with 17 bases in between. The CDR3 contains 14 residues. Some clones are missing from TCRdb's copy, which holds only in-frame ones; the method was immunoSEQ multiplex PCR. The table has about 130,000 clones, 70% to 90% seen once. The sample originates from a study of blood T cell repertoires in COVID-19. Looking at the study overall: In each case, the material was cDNA or gDNA derived from T cells, B-cell-depleted T cells, or PBMCs.

The study recruited people aged about 18 to 95 years across about two dozen US areas. V is TRBV5-1 and J is TRBJ1-1; D not certain. Sequencing was carried out using PBMCs or T cells enriched from blood (not recorded which). This TCR was sampled from a woman in her forties or fifties who had recovered from COVID-19. The CDR3 DNA is TGCGCCAGCAGCCCCTATTGGGGAGGATTTGAAGCTTTCTTT. It yields the protein CASSPYWGGFEAFF.